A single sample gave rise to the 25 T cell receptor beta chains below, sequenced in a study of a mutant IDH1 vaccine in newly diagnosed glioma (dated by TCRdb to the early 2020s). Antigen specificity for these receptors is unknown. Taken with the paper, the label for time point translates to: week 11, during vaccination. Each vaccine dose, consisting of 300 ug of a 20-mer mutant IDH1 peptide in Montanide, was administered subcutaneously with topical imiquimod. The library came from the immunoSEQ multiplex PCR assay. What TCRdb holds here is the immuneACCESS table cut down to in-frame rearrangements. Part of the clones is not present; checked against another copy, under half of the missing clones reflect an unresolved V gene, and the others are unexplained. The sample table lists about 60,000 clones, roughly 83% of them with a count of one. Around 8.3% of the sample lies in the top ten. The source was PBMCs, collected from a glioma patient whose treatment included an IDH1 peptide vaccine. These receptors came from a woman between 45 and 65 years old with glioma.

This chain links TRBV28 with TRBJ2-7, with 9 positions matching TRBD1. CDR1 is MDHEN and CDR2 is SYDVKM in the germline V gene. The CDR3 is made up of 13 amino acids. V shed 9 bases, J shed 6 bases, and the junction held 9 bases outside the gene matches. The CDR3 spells CASASGTGREQYF. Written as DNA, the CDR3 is TGTGCCAGTGCATCCGGGACAGGGCGCGAGCAGTACTTC.

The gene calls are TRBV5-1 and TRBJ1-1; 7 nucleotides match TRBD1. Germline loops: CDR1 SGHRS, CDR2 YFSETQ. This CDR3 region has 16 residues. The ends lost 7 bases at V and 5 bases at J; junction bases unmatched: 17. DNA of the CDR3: TGCGCCAGCGGTCCCGGGACAGCCCGAATGGGGACTGAAGCTTTCTTT. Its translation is CASGPGTARMGTEAFF.

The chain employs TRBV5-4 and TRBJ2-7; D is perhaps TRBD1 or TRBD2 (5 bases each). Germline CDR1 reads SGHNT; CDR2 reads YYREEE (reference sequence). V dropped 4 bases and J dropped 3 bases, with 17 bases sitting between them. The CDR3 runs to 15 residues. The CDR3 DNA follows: TGTGCCAGCAGCCCACCGGGGCAGGGCAACTACGAGCAGTACTTC. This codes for CASSPPGQGNYEQYF.

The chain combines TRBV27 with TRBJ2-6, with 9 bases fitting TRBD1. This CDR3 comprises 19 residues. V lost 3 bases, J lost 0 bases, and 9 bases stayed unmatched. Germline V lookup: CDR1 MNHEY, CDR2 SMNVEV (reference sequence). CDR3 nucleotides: TGTGCCAGCAGTTTGGGGCCGGGACAGGGTTCCTCTGGGGCCAACGTCCTGACTTTC. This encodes CASSLGPGQGSSGANVLTF.

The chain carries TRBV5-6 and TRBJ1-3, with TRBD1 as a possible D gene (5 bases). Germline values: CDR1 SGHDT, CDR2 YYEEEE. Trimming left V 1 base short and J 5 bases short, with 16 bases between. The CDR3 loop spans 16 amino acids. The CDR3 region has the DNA TGTGCCAGCAGCTTGACGCAGGGAACTTTTAGAAACACCATATATTTT. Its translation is CASSLTQGTFRNTIYF.

The CDR3 coding sequence is TGTGCCAGCAGCTTAGGGCAGGGGGAGGGGAAACTGTTTTTT. This codes for CASSLGQGEGKLFF. The chain joins TRBV7-9 to TRBJ1-4, with 7 nucleotides matching TRBD1. CDR3 length: 14 amino acids. V lost 1 base to trimming and J lost 11 bases; unmatched junction nucleotides: 7. Germline CDR1 SEHNR, CDR2 FQNEAQ (reference sequence). The variable domain in full, completed from reference TRBV7-9 and TRBJ1-4, reads DTGVSQNPRHKITKRGQNVTFRCDPISEHNRLYWYRQTLGQGPEFLTYFQNEAQLEKSRLLSDRFSAERPKGSFSTLEIQRTEQGDSAMYLCASSLGQGEGKLFFGSGTQLSVL.

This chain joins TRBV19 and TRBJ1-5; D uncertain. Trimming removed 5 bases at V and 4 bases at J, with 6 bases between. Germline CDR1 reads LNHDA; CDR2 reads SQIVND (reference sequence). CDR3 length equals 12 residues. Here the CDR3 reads CASSLKNQPQHF. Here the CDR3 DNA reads TGTGCCAGTAGTTTGAAAAATCAGCCCCAGCATTTT.

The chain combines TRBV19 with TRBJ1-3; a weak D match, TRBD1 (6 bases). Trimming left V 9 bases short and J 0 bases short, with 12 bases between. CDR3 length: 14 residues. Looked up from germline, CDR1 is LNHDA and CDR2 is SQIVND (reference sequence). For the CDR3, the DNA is TGTGCCAGCAAGGGGGGGAGCTCTGGAAACACCATATATTTT. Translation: CASKGGSSGNTIYF. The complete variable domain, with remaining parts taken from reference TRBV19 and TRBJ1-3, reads DGGITQSPKYLFRKEGQNVTLSCEQNLNHDAMYWYRQDPGQGLRLIYYSQIVNDFQKGDIAEGYSVSREKKESFPLTVTSAQKNPTAFYLCASKGGSSGNTIYFGEGSWLTVV.

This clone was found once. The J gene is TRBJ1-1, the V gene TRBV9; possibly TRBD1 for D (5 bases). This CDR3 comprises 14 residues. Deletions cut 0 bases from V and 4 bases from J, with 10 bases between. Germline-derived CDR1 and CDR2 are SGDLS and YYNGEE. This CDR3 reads CASSVGGYGTEAFF. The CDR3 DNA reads TGTGCCAGCAGCGTAGGGGGGTATGGCACTGAAGCTTTCTTT. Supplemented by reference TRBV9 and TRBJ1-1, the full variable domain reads DSGVTQTPKHLITATGQRVTLRCSPRSGDLSVYWYQQSLDQGLQFLIQYYNGEERAKGNILERFSAQQFPDLHSELNLSSLELGDSALYFCASSVGGYGTEAFFGQGTRLTVV.

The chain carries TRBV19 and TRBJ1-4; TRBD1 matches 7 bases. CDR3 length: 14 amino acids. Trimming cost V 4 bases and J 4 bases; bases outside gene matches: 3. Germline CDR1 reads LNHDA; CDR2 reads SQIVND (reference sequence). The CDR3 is CASSRDSLNEKLFF. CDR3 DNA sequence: TGTGCCAGTAGTAGGGACAGCCTTAATGAAAAACTGTTTTTT.

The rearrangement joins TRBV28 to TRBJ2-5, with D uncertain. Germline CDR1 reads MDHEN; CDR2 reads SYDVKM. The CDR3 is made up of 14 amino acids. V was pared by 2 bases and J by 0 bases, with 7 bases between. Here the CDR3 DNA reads TGTGCCAGCAGTTTAGGCCTGTACCAAGAGACCCAGTACTTC. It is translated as CASSLGLYQETQYF. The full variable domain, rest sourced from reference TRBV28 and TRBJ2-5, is DVKVTQSSRYLVKRTGEKVFLECVQDMDHENMFWYRQDPGLGLRLIYFSYDVKMKEKGDIPEGYSVSREKKERFSLILESASTNQTSMYLCASSLGLYQETQYFGPGTRLLVL.

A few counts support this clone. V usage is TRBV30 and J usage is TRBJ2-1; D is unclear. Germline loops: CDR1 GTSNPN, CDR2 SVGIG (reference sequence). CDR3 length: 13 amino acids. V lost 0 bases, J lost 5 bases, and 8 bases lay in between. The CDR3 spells CAWSVYRNNEQFF. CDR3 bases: TGTGCCTGGAGTGTATATCGGAACAATGAGCAGTTCTTC.

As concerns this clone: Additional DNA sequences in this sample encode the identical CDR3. As DNA, the CDR3 is TGTGCCAGCAGCCCAACAGGGGATCAGCCCCAGCATTTT. Translating it yields CASSPTGDQPQHF. The chain carries TRBV7-9 and TRBJ1-5; 7 bases are shared with TRBD1. Looked up from germline, CDR1 is SEHNR and CDR2 is FQNEAQ (reference sequence). After removal of 5 bases from V and 5 bases from J, the junction contained 3 bases not matched to a gene. The CDR3 sequence is 13 residues long.

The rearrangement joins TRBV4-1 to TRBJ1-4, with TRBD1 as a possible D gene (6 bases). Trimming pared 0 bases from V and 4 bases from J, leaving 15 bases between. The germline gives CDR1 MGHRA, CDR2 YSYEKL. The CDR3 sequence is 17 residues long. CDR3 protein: CASSQESSKGVNEKLFF. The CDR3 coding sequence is TGCGCCAGCAGCCAAGAGTCATCCAAGGGGGTTAATGAAAAACTGTTTTTT.

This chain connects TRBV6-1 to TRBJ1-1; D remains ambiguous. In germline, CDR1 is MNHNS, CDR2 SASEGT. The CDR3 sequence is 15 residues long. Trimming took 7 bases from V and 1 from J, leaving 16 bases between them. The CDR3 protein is CASNSLSERNTEAFF. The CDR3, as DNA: TGTGCCAGCAATAGTCTCAGTGAAAGGAACACTGAAGCTTTCTTT.

For the CDR3, the DNA is TGTGCCAGCAGCAGCCTGGAGGGGCGACTGTTTTTT. Translated, it gives CASSSLEGRLFF. The chain has TRBV6-5 and TRBJ1-4; a possible D gene is TRBD1 (5 bases). The CDR3 is 12 residues long. With 6 bases removed from V and 13 bases from J, the gap between germline ends came to 15 bases. From germline, CDR1 is MNHEY and CDR2 SVGAGI.

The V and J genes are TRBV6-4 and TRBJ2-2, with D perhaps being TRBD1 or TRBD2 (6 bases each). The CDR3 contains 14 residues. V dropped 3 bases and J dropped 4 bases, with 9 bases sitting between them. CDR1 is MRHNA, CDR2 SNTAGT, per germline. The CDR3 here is CASSEGGGTGELFF. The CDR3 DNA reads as TGTGCCAGCAGTGAAGGAGGGGGCACCGGGGAGCTGTTTTTT.

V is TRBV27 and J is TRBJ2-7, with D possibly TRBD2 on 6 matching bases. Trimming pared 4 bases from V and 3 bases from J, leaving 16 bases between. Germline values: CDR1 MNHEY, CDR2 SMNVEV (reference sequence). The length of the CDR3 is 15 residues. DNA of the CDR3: TGTGCCAGCAGTTCCCCCGGGGCGGGGAACTACGAGCAGTACTTC. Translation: CASSSPGAGNYEQYF.

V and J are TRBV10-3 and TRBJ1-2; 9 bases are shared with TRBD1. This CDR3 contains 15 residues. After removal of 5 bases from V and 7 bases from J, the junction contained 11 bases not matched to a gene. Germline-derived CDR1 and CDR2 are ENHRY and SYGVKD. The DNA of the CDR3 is TGTGCCATCAGTACCACGGACAGGGGTGGAGGTGGCTACACCTTC. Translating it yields CAISTTDRGGGGYTF.

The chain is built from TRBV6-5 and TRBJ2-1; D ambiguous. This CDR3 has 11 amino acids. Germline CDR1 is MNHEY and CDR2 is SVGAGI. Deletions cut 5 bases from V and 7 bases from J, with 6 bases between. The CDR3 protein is CASSIGNEQFF. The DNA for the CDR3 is TGTGCCAGCAGTATAGGGAATGAGCAGTTCTTC.

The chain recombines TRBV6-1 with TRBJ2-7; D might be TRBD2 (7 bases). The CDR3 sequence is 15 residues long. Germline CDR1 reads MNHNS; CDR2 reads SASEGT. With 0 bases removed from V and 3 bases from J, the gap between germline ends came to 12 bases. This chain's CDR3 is CASSEAWGGDYEQYF. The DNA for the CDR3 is TGTGCCAGCAGTGAAGCTTGGGGGGGCGACTACGAGCAGTACTTC.

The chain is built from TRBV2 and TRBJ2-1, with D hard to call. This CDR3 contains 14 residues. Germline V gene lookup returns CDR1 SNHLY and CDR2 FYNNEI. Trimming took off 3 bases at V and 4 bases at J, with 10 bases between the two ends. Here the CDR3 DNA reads TGTGCCAGCAGTGAGTTGTCCGGGTACAATGAGCAGTTCTTC. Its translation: CASSELSGYNEQFF.

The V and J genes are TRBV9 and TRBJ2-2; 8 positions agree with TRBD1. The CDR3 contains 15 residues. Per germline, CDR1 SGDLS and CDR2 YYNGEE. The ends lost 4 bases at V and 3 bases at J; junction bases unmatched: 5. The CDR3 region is CASSPRGRDTGELFF. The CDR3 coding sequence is TGTGCCAGCAGCCCCAGGGGGCGCGACACCGGGGAGCTGTTTTTT.

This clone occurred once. CDR3 in amino acids: CASSLLRTALYGYTF. The CDR3 nucleotides are TGTGCCAGCAGCTTATTGCGGACAGCCCTCTATGGCTACACCTTC. V usage is TRBV7-8 and J usage is TRBJ1-2, with D perhaps matching TRBD1 (6 bases). Germline CDR1 is SGHVS and CDR2 is FQNEAQ. The CDR3 contains 15 residues. V was cut by 2 bases and J by 4 bases, with 14 bases left in between.

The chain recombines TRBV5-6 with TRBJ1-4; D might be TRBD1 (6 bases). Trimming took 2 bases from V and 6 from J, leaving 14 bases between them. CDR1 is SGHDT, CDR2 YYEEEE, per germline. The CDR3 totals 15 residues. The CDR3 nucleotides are TGTGCCAGCAGCTTTGTTGGGGGCGTCGATGAAAAACTGTTTTTT. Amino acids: CASSFVGGVDEKLFF.